This TCR beta chain is drawn from a study of T cell repertoires in cytomegalovirus infection. V lost 5 bases and J lost 2; bases outside the gene matches: 5. CDR3 length: 15 amino acids. Looked up from germline, CDR1 is SGHVS and CDR2 is FQNEAQ. This clonotype came up a few times. TCRdb re-derived calls from the reads in MiXCR, one entry per CDR3 protein. The sample has some 680,000 distinct CDR3 sequences, 35% seen once. This sequence was found in a human donor in good health (CMV status not recorded). Some clones in this sample may be carry-over from other donors' samples. What was sequenced was PBMCs. V gene TRBV7-8 combines with J gene TRBJ1-1, with 10 positions matching TRBD1. The CDR3 here is CASSLWTGGNTEAFF. The CDR3 DNA is TGTGCCAGCAGCCTTTGGACAGGGGGAAACACTGAAGCTTTCTTT.